A single sample gave rise to the 2 T cell receptor beta chains below, sequenced in a study of tumor-infiltrating lymphocytes in primary liver carcinoma (dated by TCRdb to 2016 to 2017). Blood RNA was extracted from unsorted whole blood with TRIzol reagent; germline DNA came from the DNeasy Blood & Tissue kit. Data came from an Illumina HiSeq 2500. A constant-region primer and ProtoScript II reverse transcriptase were used to reverse-transcribe TCRbeta-specific cDNA from approximately 500 ng total RNA. Construction of the TCRbeta libraries relied on three nested rounds of multiplex PCR, following a slightly modified ARM-PCR procedure. Multiplex TRBV1-TRBV30 forward primers and a Cbeta reverse primer were used in the first two PCR rounds, each of which was run for roughly 10 cycles. TCRdb's own reprocessing of the public reads used fastp at Q25 and MiXCR and kept productive beta chains. Records with the same CDR3 protein are collapsed into one entry carrying the most frequent genes and DNA. The sample data list approximately 340,000 distinct CDR3 sequences, and approximately 64% of these were observed just once. The leading ten clones occupy approximately 5.9% of the sample.

The sample was peripheral blood. The receptors come from a man aged 40-49 years with primary liver carcinoma and hepatitis B virus infection.

This clonotype was seen a handful of times. The chain links TRBV16 to TRBJ1-3, with a weak D call TRBD1 (5 bases). In germline, CDR1 is KGHSY, CDR2 FQNENV. This CDR3 has 17 residues. Trimming cost V 1 base and J 0 bases, with 13 bases left between them. The chain's CDR3 is CASSQFSGIPSGNTIYF. CDR3 DNA: TGTGCCAGCAGCCAATTCTCAGGGATACCCTCTGGAAACACCATATATTTT.

For this clonotype: This may arise from a read error, as a much more abundant clone is one base away. The V and J genes are TRBV10-2 and TRBJ2-2; 9 positions match TRBD2. The CDR3 is 14 residues long. V was clipped by 5 bases and J by 9 bases; unmatched bases: 7. The germline V gene encodes CDR1 WSHSY and CDR2 SAAADI. CDR3: CASSSGRTFRELFF. DNA for the CDR3: TGCGCCAGCAGTAGCGGGAGGACCTTCCGGGAGCTGTTTTTT.